The sample holds one count of the clone carrying this T cell receptor (beta chain). This sample is part of a study of technical replicates of blood from a few donors. Germline V gives CDR1 SGHDT, CDR2 YYEEEE. The CDR3 is made up of 15 amino acids. With 2 bases removed from V and 0 bases from J, the gap between germline ends came to 9 bases. Using immunoSEQ multiplex PCR, the repertoire was profiled, and TCRdb retains in-frame clones only, with some absent. The data show 56,000 or so clones, with roughly 95% seen just once and about 3% held by the top ten. The clonotype originates from a human donor in good health. Some clones in this sample may be carry-over from other donors' samples. The sequencing input was PBMCs. J is TRBJ1-5 and V is TRBV5-6, with D perhaps TRBD1 (5 bases). CDR3 in DNA: TGTGCCAGCAGCTTTCGCGGGGCTAGCAATCAGCCCCAGCATTTT. Translating gives CASSFRGASNQPQHF.